What follows is one T cell receptor (beta chain) and its context. What it binds is unknown. These data come from a study of cytomegalovirus exposure and HLA in healthy donors. The study, taken as a whole, reports: Another analysis was done later, and it associated approximately 17,000 TCR beta sequences with HLA alleles at 0.05 false discovery rate. As was reported, the HLA-A and HLA-B alleles of most subjects were accurately predicted from TCR beta sequences. Specificity of three CMV-associated chains for CMV antigens was verified in vitro.

The PCR made use of 60 Vbeta and 13 Jbeta primers. Sequencing was performed with immunoSEQ multiplex PCR; in TCRdb, only in-frame clones are kept and a portion is missing. The repertoire holds under 250,000 clones, with 60% to 80% as singletons. This CDR3 is built from 16 residues. Germline loops: CDR1 SQVTM, CDR2 ANQGSEA. The germline V and J ends were trimmed by 3 bases and 5 bases, with 19 bases remaining between them. The TCR comes from a male donor in good health and CMV-seronegative. Sequenced: PBMCs. The gene calls are TRBV29-1 and TRBJ2-2; TRBD1 might be the D (6 bases). In nucleotides, the CDR3 is TGCAGCGTTGATCGGCCAGGGGCTTCGGGGACCGGGGAGCTGTTTTTT. This gives the protein CSVDRPGASGTGELFF.